This TCR beta chain comes out of a study of beta chain features in type 1 diabetes. Whole-study context: Age and gender were similar between patients and healthy donors, as were cell yields. Notes on the study in general: Moderately but significantly shorter TCRB CDR3s were found in Type 1 diabetes patients in all four CD4+ subsets. HLA influence on TCRB rearrangement stayed unresolved here.

Looked up from germline, CDR1 is GTSNPN and CDR2 is SVGIG (reference sequence). V dropped 3 bases and J dropped 9; count of bases not matched to a gene: 16. The CDR3 has 15 residues. There are many counts of this clone. Its antigen is not identified. The authors took one heparinised blood draw, averaging approximately 120 mL, from each donor. cDNA synthesis used the whole RNA isolate, giving expressed TCRB sequences. The assay was immunoSEQ multiplex PCR, and TCRdb's table has in-frame clones only and misses some. The data contain hundreds of thousands of clones, approximately 14% of them singletons. The chain carries TRBV30 and TRBJ2-5, with 7 nucleotides matching TRBD2. Sequenced: naive CD4+ T cells from blood. This TCR was recovered from a man aged 30 to 39 in good health. This chain's CDR3 is CAWSRGGPRIAAQYF. The CDR3 nucleotides are TGTGCCTGGAGCCGCGGGGGACCCCGGATTGCGGCCCAGTACTTC. The whole variable domain, filled in from reference TRBV30 and TRBJ2-5, reads SQTIHQWPATLVQPVGSPLSLECTVEGTSNPNLYWYRQAAGRGLQLLFYSVGIGQISSEVPQNLSASRPQDRQFILSSKKLLLSDSGFYLCAWSRGGPRIAAQYFGPGTRLLVL.